These 5 T cell receptor beta chains were sequenced from one sample in a study of T cell responses to AZD1222 COVID-19 vaccine. Some clones are missing from TCRdb's copy, which holds only in-frame ones; the method was immunoSEQ multiplex PCR. The sample records some 200,000 clones, approximately 90% being singletons. The starting material was peripheral blood, obtained 28 days after the second AZD1222 dose. The receptors originated from an adult who received the AZD1222 COVID-19 vaccine.

The CDR3 loop reads CASSHGQGGSYEQYF. As DNA, the CDR3 is TGTGCCAGCAGTCACGGACAGGGGGGTTCTTACGAGCAGTACTTC. The chain recombines TRBV27 with TRBJ2-7; 10 nucleotides align to TRBD1. The V gene end was trimmed by 5 bases and the J gene end by 4 bases; junction bases not matched to a gene: 8. Per germline, CDR1 MNHEY and CDR2 SMNVEV (reference sequence). The CDR3 extends over 15 amino acids.

In DNA, the CDR3 is TGTGCCAGCAGCGTGGGCCTCGGACAGGGGCGGAACACTGAAGCTTTCTTT. It encodes CASSVGLGQGRNTEAFF. This chain connects TRBV9 to TRBJ1-1; 9 nucleotides align to TRBD1. CDR1 and CDR2 (germline): SGDLS, YYNGEE. The CDR3 contains 17 residues. The V segment lost 2 bases and the J segment 1 base; nucleotides outside the gene matches: 9.

This chain joins TRBV9 and TRBJ1-5; possibly TRBD1 for D (6 bases). The germline V and J ends were trimmed by 4 bases and 5 bases, with 10 bases remaining between them. Germline CDR1 and CDR2: SGDLS and YYNGEE. The CDR3 covers 13 residues. In nucleotides, the CDR3 is TGTGCCAGCAGCCGGGGGGCAGATCAGCCCCAGCATTTT. Amino acid sequence: CASSRGADQPQHF.

The V and J genes are TRBV4-2 and TRBJ1-1, with D uncertain. The germline CDR1 and CDR2 sequences are LGHNA and YNFKEQ. V lost 0 bases, J lost 0 bases, and 8 bases lay in between. The CDR3 contains 15 residues. The CDR3 protein is CASSQDEGMNTEAFF. The CDR3 region has the DNA TGTGCCAGCAGCCAAGATGAGGGCATGAACACTGAAGCTTTCTTT.

The chain links TRBV6-1 to TRBJ1-1, with a possible D match to TRBD1 (5 bases). This CDR3 spans 15 amino acids. Germline V lookup: CDR1 MNHNS, CDR2 SASEGT. V was shortened by 3 bases and J by 1 base, with 12 bases between the two germline ends. The CDR3 region is CASSEGRPKNTEAFF. The CDR3, as DNA: TGTGCCAGCAGTGAGGGACGGCCAAAGAACACTGAAGCTTTCTTT.